The source of this T cell receptor beta chain is a study of cytomegalovirus exposure and HLA in healthy donors. Findings of the study overall: According to a subsequent analysis, TCR clusters identified in the first cohort showed a tendency to co-occur across the roughly 130 validation repertoires. Investigators reported fewer than 200 TCR beta chains as tied to cytomegalovirus. In vitro checks showed that three CMV-associated chains really do target CMV antigens.

This table comes from immunoSEQ multiplex PCR, and its TCRdb copy is limited to in-frame clones, with some not included. The data contain fewer than 200,000 clones, 86% of them singletons. With 4 bases clipped from V and 3 bases from J, the junction kept 4 bases outside the gene matches. CDR1 is LNHNV and CDR2 is YYDKDF in the germline V gene (reference sequence). The CDR3 extends over 14 amino acids. This clone was counted a single time. The target antigen is unknown. The source is a woman aged 18-29 years in good health and CMV-seronegative. The J gene is TRBJ2-7, the V gene TRBV15, with TRBD2 matching over 9 bases. Sequencing input: PBMCs. The CDR3 sequence: CATSMGAGGYEQYF. The DNA for the CDR3 is TGTGCCACCAGCATGGGAGCGGGAGGCTACGAGCAGTACTTC.